The 3 T cell receptor beta chains below were found in one sample sequenced in a study of identical twins. TCRdb used MiXCR to reprocess the 5' RACE reads, holding one entry per CDR3 protein. The sample carries about 890,000 distinct CDR3 sequences, 9% to 15% recorded once. Another study also made use of these data, one on yellow fever vaccine responses in identical twins.

Sequencing was carried out using PBMCs. Receptors originate from a woman between 18 and 30 years old in good health.

The chain has TRBV20-1 and TRBJ2-1, with 11 bases that match TRBD2. The CDR3 is 14 amino acids. Germline loops: CDR1 DFQATT, CDR2 SNEGSKA (reference sequence). J was trimmed by 8 bases and V by 3 bases; bases with no gene match: 6. CDR3 nucleotides: TGCAGTGCTAGGAAAGGGACTAGCGGTTATGAGCAGTTCTTC. Translation: CSARKGTSGYEQFF.

The genes are TRBV20-1 and TRBJ2-7; weak D call: TRBD2 (6 bases). The germline CDR1 and CDR2 sequences are DFQATT and SNEGSKA (reference sequence). The CDR3 runs 12 residues. Trimming removed 1 base from V and 4 bases from J, with 8 bases in between. CDR3 sequence: CSARVREYEQYV. The CDR3 nucleotides are TGCAGTGCTAGAGTTCGGGAGTACGAGCAGTACGTC.

The sample holds a few counts of this clonotype. The chain joins TRBV20-1 to TRBJ1-5; tentatively, D is TRBD1 (6 bases). Per the germline V gene, CDR1 is DFQATT and CDR2 is SNEGSKA (reference sequence). The CDR3 is 14 amino acids. Trimming left V 5 bases short and J 2 bases short, with 13 bases between. CDR3 protein: CSAGGAGGNQPQHF. The CDR3 DNA follows: TGCAGTGCTGGGGGGGCGGGGGGCAATCAGCCCCAGCATTTT.